One and the same sample provided the 32 T cell receptor beta chains below, sequenced in a study of blood T cells in healthy people across ages (dated by TCRdb to about 2015). The library relied on 5' RACE. The reads were generated on an Illumina HiSeq 2500. The second PCR ran for roughly 6 to 11 cycles and used a J-beta primer mix along with a sample-barcoded 5' primer. TCRdb reran the public reads through fastp at Q25 and MiXCR, keeping productive beta chains. Every distinct CDR3 protein forms one entry, paired with its most common genes and DNA. Counted in this sample were hundreds of thousands of distinct CDR3 sequences; about 26% of them appeared once. 3% of the sample comes from the top ten. The sample was also reused in another study, on T cells of mothers and their children.

The sample comprised blood. Source of these receptors: a boy aged 10-17 years in good health.

Only a few counts were recorded for this clonotype. V usage is TRBV7-2 and J usage is TRBJ2-5; D might be TRBD1 (5 bases). V gave up 6 bases and J gave up 5 bases, with 16 bases separating them. CDR3 length equals 14 residues. CDR1 is SGHTA and CDR2 is FQGNSA in the germline V gene. CDR3 region: CASSPYRQGETQYF. CDR3 in DNA: TGTGCCAGCAGTCCGTACAGGCAGGGTGAGACCCAGTACTTC.

V gene TRBV7-8 combines with J gene TRBJ2-1; no clear D gene. V dropped 3 bases and J dropped 10 bases, with 16 bases sitting between them. Germline-derived CDR1 and CDR2 are SGHVS and FQNEAQ. The CDR3 is 14 residues long. CDR3 loop: CASSLAGADIEQFF. In nucleotides, the CDR3 is TGTGCCAGCAGCTTGGCCGGCGCGGATATAGAGCAGTTCTTC. Full variable domain (outside the CDR3, taken from reference TRBV7-8 and TRBJ2-1): GAGVSQSPRYKVAKRGQDVALRCDPISGHVSLFWYQQALGQGPEFLTYFQNEAQLDKSGLPSDRFFAERPEGSVSTLKIQRTQQEDSAVYLCASSLAGADIEQFFGPGTRLTVL.

This clonotype has more than one count but fewer than ten. The chain combines TRBV9 with TRBJ2-7, with TRBD2 identical over 8 bases. CDR1 is SGDLS and CDR2 is YYNGEE in the germline V gene. This CDR3 has 15 amino acids. With 4 bases clipped from V and 3 bases from J, the junction kept 9 bases outside the gene matches. CDR3: CASSPRTSSFYEQYF. Here the CDR3 DNA reads TGTGCCAGCAGCCCCAGGACTAGCAGTTTCTACGAGCAGTACTTC. The full variable domain, its missing parts supplied by reference TRBV9 and TRBJ2-7, is DSGVTQTPKHLITATGQRVTLRCSPRSGDLSVYWYQQSLDQGLQFLIQYYNGEERAKGNILERFSAQQFPDLHSELNLSSLELGDSALYFCASSPRTSSFYEQYFGPGTRLTVT.

There are a few counts of this clonotype. The gene calls are TRBV7-9 and TRBJ1-4; D may be TRBD1 (6 bases). CDR3 length: 15 amino acids. Germline CDR1 reads SEHNR; CDR2 reads FQNEAQ (reference sequence). V lost 6 bases and J 3 bases, leaving 14 bases between the germline ends. The CDR3 spells CASSRPGAANEKLFF. CDR3 DNA: TGTGCCAGCAGTCGTCCGGGGGCCGCTAATGAAAAACTGTTTTTT.

This clonotype came up a few times. This chain uses TRBV24-1 with TRBJ2-5; the D is unclear. The V end lost 3 bases, the J end lost 5 bases, and 6 bases lay between the germline ends. Germline lookup yields CDR1 KGHDR and CDR2 SFDVKD. CDR3 size: 12 residues. The CDR3 region is CATSDPPETQYF. In nucleotides, the CDR3 is TGTGCCACCAGTGATCCTCCGGAGACCCAGTACTTC.

The V and J genes are TRBV4-1 and TRBJ2-7, with a possible D match to TRBD1 (6 bases). The CDR3 is 14 amino acids. Trimming left V 2 bases short and J 3 bases short, with 11 bases between. CDR1 and CDR2 (germline): MGHRA, YSYEKL. DNA of the CDR3: TGCGCCAGCAGCCAATCGACAGGCTACTACGAGCAGTACTTC. The encoded protein is CASSQSTGYYEQYF.

The chain carries TRBV20-1 and TRBJ1-2; D uncertain. The CDR3 has 12 amino acids. Germline V gene sequence: CDR1 DFQATT, CDR2 SNEGSKA (reference sequence). With 1 base removed from V and 7 bases from J, the gap between germline ends came to 10 bases. The CDR3: CSARAGRPGYTF. The CDR3 coding sequence is TGCAGTGCTAGAGCGGGTAGGCCTGGCTACACCTTC.

The chain recombines TRBV6-1 with TRBJ2-1, with 9 positions matching TRBD1. This CDR3 region has 17 residues. Unmatched junction bases numbered 15, after V lost 4 bases and J lost 8 bases. Germline-derived CDR1 and CDR2 are MNHNS and SASEGT. DNA for the CDR3: TGTGCCAGCAGTGCGAGAAGGGACAGGGTGTACATGGATGAGCAGTTCTTC. Translation gives CASSARRDRVYMDEQFF.

This clonotype has only a few counts. The rearrangement joins TRBV6-1 to TRBJ1-1; no definite D call. V was clipped by 7 bases and J by 1 base, with 10 bases between them. Germline CDR1 and CDR2: MNHNS and SASEGT. There are 13 residues in the CDR3. CDR3 sequence: CASTQVGNTEAFF. As DNA, the CDR3 is TGTGCCAGCACCCAGGTCGGGAACACTGAAGCTTTCTTT.

This clonotype was seen a handful of times. The V and J genes are TRBV10-3 and TRBJ1-5; TRBD1 is a possible D gene (5 bases). Trimming took off 0 bases at V and 2 bases at J, with 14 bases between the two ends. Looked up from germline, CDR1 is ENHRY and CDR2 is SYGVKD. The CDR3 totals 17 residues. The CDR3 is CAISESGGQGGNQPQHF. CDR3 coding DNA: TGTGCCATCAGTGAGTCTGGTGGGCAGGGCGGCAATCAGCCCCAGCATTTT.

The gene calls are TRBV20-1 and TRBJ2-1; D unresolved. The V and J ends lost 3 bases and 3 bases respectively, with 9 bases between them. The germline V gene has CDR1 DFQATT and CDR2 SNEGSKA (reference sequence). CDR3 length: 13 amino acids. CDR3 protein: CSARPANYNEQFF. DNA for the CDR3: TGCAGTGCTAGGCCAGCGAACTACAATGAGCAGTTCTTC.

This clonotype has a handful of counts. This chain joins TRBV5-5 and TRBJ1-2, with unresolved D. The CDR3 contains 15 residues. V lost 4 bases and J lost 1, with 14 bases in between. CDR1 is SGHKS and CDR2 is YYEKEE in the germline V gene (reference sequence). The CDR3 DNA sequence: TGTGCCAGCAGCCCCCGGGGAGCTGATAACTATGGCTACACCTTC. It is translated as CASSPRGADNYGYTF. The full variable domain, in which reference TRBV5-5 and TRBJ1-2 provide the parts outside the CDR3, is DAGVTQSPTHLIKTRGQQVTLRCSPISGHKSVSWYQQVLGQGPQFIFQYYEKEERGRGNFPDRFSARQFPNYSSELNVNALLLGDSALYLCASSPRGADNYGYTFGSGTRLTVV.

The V and J genes are TRBV29-1 and TRBJ2-7; the D call may be TRBD1 or TRBD2 (5 bases each). CDR3 length: 13 residues. Looked up from germline, CDR1 is SQVTM and CDR2 is ANQGSEA. Trimming cost V 3 bases and J 2 bases, with 11 bases left between them. CDR3 sequence: CSVEGVPPYEQYF. The CDR3 coding sequence is TGCAGCGTTGAGGGGGTACCTCCCTACGAGCAGTACTTC.

This clonotype came up a few times. The rearrangement joins TRBV4-1 to TRBJ2-7; D might be TRBD1 (5 bases). Trimming removed 0 bases at V and 3 bases at J, with 9 bases between. The CDR3 extends over 14 amino acids. Germline CDR1 MGHRA, CDR2 YSYEKL. In DNA, the CDR3 is TGCGCCAGCAGCCAAGATAAAAGGGGCTACGAGCAGTACTTC. Residues: CASSQDKRGYEQYF.

The J gene is TRBJ2-7, the V gene TRBV7-9; D possibly corresponds to TRBD1 (5 bases). This CDR3 has 14 amino acids. V gave up 5 bases and J gave up 1 base, with 12 bases separating them. The germline gives CDR1 SEHNR, CDR2 FQNEAQ (reference sequence). The CDR3 nucleotides are TGTGCCAGCAGCGGAGACAGCCCTTCCTACGAGCAGTACTTC. This gives the protein CASSGDSPSYEQYF.

The chain has TRBV11-2 and TRBJ2-5; D gene uncertain. The CDR3 is 12 amino acids. The germline V and J ends were trimmed by 0 bases and 7 bases, with 6 bases remaining between them. The germline V gene encodes CDR1 SGHAT and CDR2 FQNNGV. The CDR3 DNA is TGTGCCAGCAGCTTAGAACAGCGGACCCAGTACTTC. This codes for CASSLEQRTQYF. The complete variable domain, with remaining parts taken from reference TRBV11-2 and TRBJ2-5, reads EAGVAQSPRYKIIEKRQSVAFWCNPISGHATLYWYQQILGQGPKLLIQFQNNGVVDDSQLPKDRFSAERLKGVDSTLKIQPAKLEDSAVYLCASSLEQRTQYFGPGTRLLVL.

The chain couples TRBV21-1 to TRBJ1-1. TRBV21-1 is a documented pseudogene. The CDR3 totals 8 residues. The CDR3 coding sequence is TGTGCCAGCAGCAAAGCTTTCTTT. Amino acid sequence: CASSKAFF.

This clonotype was counted a few times. The chain uses TRBV20-1 and TRBJ2-5, with TRBD1 matching over 7 bases. The closer fit of TRBJ2-1 to the DNA end suggests the J call may be wrong. The length of the CDR3 is 14 residues. The V gene's germline CDR1 is DFQATT and CDR2 SNEGSKA (reference sequence). This CDR3 is CSARAPGQRNEQFF. The CDR3 nucleotides read TGCAGTGCTAGAGCTCCGGGACAGAGGAATGAGCAGTTCTTC.

Note on this clonotype: One junction end does not reproduce the germline sequence, and a read error may be involved. The chain has TRBV27 and TRBJ2-5, with 10 bases identical to TRBD1. This CDR3 has 17 amino acids. Germline V lookup: CDR1 MNHEY, CDR2 SMNVEV (reference sequence). The CDR3 DNA follows: TGTGCCAGCAGTAGGGGACAGGGGTTAGGAGGCCAAGAGGCCCAGTACTTC. It codes for CASSRGQGLGGQEAQYF.

Remarks on this clonotype: At one end the junction does not follow the germline gene, possibly because of a read error. This chain links TRBV6-5 with TRBJ2-5, with 12 bases aligning to TRBD2. This CDR3 has 15 amino acids. The germline CDR1 and CDR2 sequences are MNHEY and SVGAGI. The CDR3 DNA is TGTGCCAGCACTTACTCGGGGACTAGCGGGGAGACCCAGTACTTC. Translated, it gives CASTYSGTSGETQYF.

The chain combines TRBV29-1 with TRBJ2-1, with 8 positions matching TRBD1. The V and J ends lost 6 bases and 5 bases, in that order; junction bases with no gene match: 6. The CDR3 is made up of 13 amino acids. The germline V gene has CDR1 SQVTM and CDR2 ANQGSEA. The CDR3 DNA sequence: TGCAGCGTGAGGGACAGGATGAACAATGAGCAGTTCTTC. Translating gives CSVRDRMNNEQFF.

This clonotype showed up just a few times. The chain joins TRBV14 to TRBJ1-4; D call uncertain. With 1 base removed from V and 5 bases from J, the gap between germline ends came to 14 bases. The CDR3 covers 16 residues. Germline assignment: CDR1 SGHDN and CDR2 FVKESK. In DNA, the CDR3 is TGTGCCAGCAGCCAAGTCCGAGGCAGGACGAATGAAAAACTGTTTTTT. Protein: CASSQVRGRTNEKLFF.

This clonotype was recorded a few times. The V gene is TRBV7-8, the J gene TRBJ2-7; perhaps TRBD2 as D (7 bases). Germline V CDR1 and CDR2: SGHVS, FQNEAQ. There are 15 residues in the CDR3. Trimming pared 1 base from V and 0 bases from J, leaving 10 bases between. The CDR3 is CASSLERGASYEQYF. As DNA, the CDR3 is TGTGCCAGCAGCTTAGAACGGGGGGCCTCCTACGAGCAGTACTTC. Drawing the rest from reference TRBV7-8 and TRBJ2-7, the complete variable domain is GAGVSQSPRYKVAKRGQDVALRCDPISGHVSLFWYQQALGQGPEFLTYFQNEAQLDKSGLPSDRFFAERPEGSVSTLKIQRTQQEDSAVYLCASSLERGASYEQYFGPGTRLTVT.

This clonotype was seen a handful of times. The chain couples TRBV10-3 to TRBJ2-3; no clear D gene. This CDR3 contains 14 residues. Germline lookup yields CDR1 ENHRY and CDR2 SYGVKD. V was clipped by 2 bases and J by 4 bases, with 10 bases between them. In DNA, the CDR3 is TGTGCCATCAGTGAGGTTCGCAACCCAGATACGCAGTATTTT. Translating gives CAISEVRNPDTQYF.

The table lists this clonotype with a few counts. This chain connects TRBV18 to TRBJ2-4; 7 bases match TRBD2. This CDR3 spans 15 amino acids. The J segment lost 3 bases and the V segment lost 2 bases, leaving 4 bases of the junction unmatched. CDR1 and CDR2 (germline): KGHSH, LQKENI. CDR3 nucleotides: TGTGCCAGCTCACCAAGGGAGGGAGGCAAAAACATTCAGTACTTC. Translated: CASSPREGGKNIQYF.

This clonotype was observed a few times. The chain recombines TRBV14 with TRBJ1-1, with D unclear. From germline, CDR1 is SGHDN and CDR2 FVKESK. This CDR3 is built from 16 residues. Trimming left V 0 bases short and J 6 bases short, with 17 bases between. The CDR3 reads CASSQDPTPLGPEAFF. The CDR3 region has the DNA TGTGCCAGCAGCCAAGACCCAACCCCTCTAGGCCCTGAAGCTTTCTTT.

This clonotype was found a few times. The chain employs TRBV3-1 and TRBJ1-4; possible D gene TRBD1, 5 bases. CDR3 length equals 15 residues. Germline V gene lookup returns CDR1 LGHDT and CDR2 YNNKEL (reference sequence). V lost 2 bases and J 8 bases, leaving 15 bases between the germline ends. The DNA of the CDR3 is TGTGCCAGCAGCCAACCGGGACCCCTAATAGAAAAACTGTTTTTT. Its protein product is CASSQPGPLIEKLFF.

This clonotype has a handful of counts. This rearrangement joins TRBV29-1 to TRBJ2-3; 9 bases align to TRBD2. The germline V gene encodes CDR1 SQVTM and CDR2 ANQGSEA. CDR3 length: 15 residues. V shed 6 bases and J 4 bases; nucleotides not matched to a gene: 11. Here the CDR3 reads CSVLPAGGVADTQYF. As DNA, the CDR3 is TGCAGCGTCCTTCCAGCGGGGGGAGTGGCAGATACGCAGTATTTT.

This clonotype came up a few times. The chain recombines TRBV6-5 with TRBJ2-7; no definite D call. CDR1 is MNHEY, CDR2 SVGAGI, per germline. This CDR3 spans 13 amino acids. Trimming cost V 2 bases and J 2 bases, with 7 bases left between them. Here the CDR3 reads CASSYPGTYEQYF. The CDR3 DNA reads TGTGCCAGCAGTTACCCAGGTACCTACGAGCAGTACTTC.

The sample holds a few counts of this clonotype. The gene calls are TRBV12-3 or TRBV12-4 and TRBJ2-3; D gene uncertain. The CDR3 totals 12 residues. V was cut by 3 bases and J by 5 bases, with 6 bases left in between. The CDR3 sequence: CASSFGEDTQYF. DNA for the CDR3: TGTGCCAGCAGTTTCGGAGAAGATACGCAGTATTTT.

The chain links TRBV7-2 to TRBJ2-1; D is ambiguous. The V end was cut by 4 bases, the J end by 6 bases, with 10 bases between. The CDR3 totals 13 residues. Per the germline V gene, CDR1 is SGHTA and CDR2 is FQGNSA. The CDR3 sequence: CASSSRAPNEQFF. DNA for the CDR3: TGTGCCAGCAGCTCCCGGGCCCCCAATGAGCAGTTCTTC.

The chain couples TRBV20-1 to TRBJ2-5; no clear D gene. Per the germline V gene, CDR1 is DFQATT and CDR2 is SNEGSKA (reference sequence). The V end lost 3 bases, the J end lost 1 base, and 6 bases lay between the germline ends. The CDR3 has 12 residues. DNA for the CDR3: TGCAGTGCTAGTTTGACCCAAGAGACCCAGTACTTC. This gives the protein CSASLTQETQYF.